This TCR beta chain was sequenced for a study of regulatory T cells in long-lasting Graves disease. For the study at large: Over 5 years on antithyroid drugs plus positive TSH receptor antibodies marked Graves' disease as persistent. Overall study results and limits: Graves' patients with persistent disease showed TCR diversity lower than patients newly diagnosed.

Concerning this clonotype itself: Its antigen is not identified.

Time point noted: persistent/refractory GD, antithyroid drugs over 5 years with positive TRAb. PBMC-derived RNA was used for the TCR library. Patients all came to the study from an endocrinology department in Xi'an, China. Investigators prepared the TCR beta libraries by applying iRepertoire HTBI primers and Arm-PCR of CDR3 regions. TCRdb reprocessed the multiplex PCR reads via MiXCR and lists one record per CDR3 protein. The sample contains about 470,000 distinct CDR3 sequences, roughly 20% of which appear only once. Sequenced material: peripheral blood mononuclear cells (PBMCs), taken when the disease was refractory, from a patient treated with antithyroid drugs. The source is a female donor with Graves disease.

Written as DNA, the CDR3 is TGTGCCAGCAGTGTCCGTCGGGCGGGAATGTGGGATGAGCAGTTCTTC. This codes for CASSVRRAGMWDEQFF. The V and J genes are TRBV6-1 and TRBJ2-1, with a weak D call TRBD2 (6 bases). Trimming cost V 4 bases and J 8 bases, with 21 bases left between them. The CDR3 is made up of 16 amino acids. Germline assignment: CDR1 MNHNS and CDR2 SASEGT.